Each of the 3 T cell receptor beta chains below was sequenced from the same sample in a study of response to subunit inactivated influenza vaccine. TCRdb analysed the RT-PCR reads with MiXCR anew, one entry per CDR3 protein. The sample shows fewer than 400,000 distinct CDR3 sequences, 21% of them seen only once. The sample consisted of PBMCs from blood, taken around 22 months after vaccination. All receptors derive from a man aged 50 to 75 who received an inactivated influenza vaccine.

J is TRBJ1-2 and V is TRBV5-6; D is perhaps TRBD1 (5 bases). In germline, CDR1 is SGHDT, CDR2 YYEEEE. Trimming took off 6 bases at V and 8 bases at J, with 26 bases between the two ends. The CDR3 loop spans 16 amino acids. DNA for the CDR3: TGTGCCAGCATCCGAACGTTTAATACGAGGGGATTAGGCTACACCTTC. It is translated as CASIRTFNTRGLGYTF. The full variable domain, its missing parts supplied by reference TRBV5-6 and TRBJ1-2, is DAGVTQSPTHLIKTRGQQVTLRCSPKSGHDTVSWYQQALGQGPQFIFQYYEEEERQRGNFPDRFSGHQFPNYSSELNVNALLLGDSALYLCASIRTFNTRGLGYTFGSGTRLTVV.

This clonotype was observed a handful of times. This rearrangement joins TRBV4-2 to TRBJ2-3; no firm D call. CDR3 size: 14 residues. V gave up 0 bases and J gave up 8 bases, with 12 bases separating them. CDR1 and CDR2 from the germline V gene are LGHNA and YNFKEQ. The CDR3 loop reads CASSQDLSDRTQYF. The DNA of the CDR3 is TGTGCCAGCAGCCAAGATTTATCCGACCGTACGCAGTATTTT.

There are a few counts of this clonotype. For the CDR3, the DNA is TGTGCCTGGAGTGGGCCAGGTACCTTGAACACTGAAGCTTTCTTT. Protein product: CAWSGPGTLNTEAFF. V is TRBV30 and J is TRBJ1-1; D is unresolved. In germline, CDR1 is GTSNPN, CDR2 SVGIG (reference sequence). CDR3 length equals 15 residues. Trimming removed 1 base from V and 0 bases from J, with 12 bases in between. The full variable domain, completed using reference TRBV30 and TRBJ1-1, is SQTIHQWPATLVQPVGSPLSLECTVEGTSNPNLYWYRQAAGRGLQLLFYSVGIGQISSEVPQNLSASRPQDRQFILSSKKLLLSDSGFYLCAWSGPGTLNTEAFFGQGTRLTVV.